The TCR beta chain under discussion was sequenced for a study of CD8 T cells in Susac syndrome. Study context: At the time of blood draw, patients with Susac syndrome were therapy-naive, receiving corticosteroids, or receiving intravenous immunoglobulin alone. Study-wide results and caveats: It was acknowledged in the study that the number of individuals who were included in its TCR sequencing and HLA analysis was relatively small.

Diagnostic criteria defined recently for definite or probable disease were met by the Susac syndrome patients. An input of about 0.45 to 1 ug of RNA was subjected to reverse transcription using random hexamers. The method of amplification for TCR beta CDR3 was immunoSEQ multiplex PCR, covering 54 Vbeta and 13 Jbeta. TCRdb used MiXCR to reprocess the immunoSEQ multiplex PCR reads, holding one entry per CDR3 protein. The sample holds some 180,000 distinct CDR3 sequences, 91% seen once. This clonotype was counted a single time. Antigen specificity is unknown. Trimming shortened V by 6 bases and J by 0 bases, and 17 bases separated the two germline ends. The length of the CDR3 is 16 residues. Germline V gene data show CDR1 as SGHAT and CDR2 as FQNNGV.

This receptor was identified in a human donor with Susac syndrome. Sequencing used CD4+ T cells from PBMCs. The chain has TRBV11-2 and TRBJ1-1, with D possibly matching TRBD1 (6 bases). CDR3 coding DNA: TGTGCCAGCAGGGACTCAGGGGCCCCTATGAACACTGAAGCTTTCTTT. This translates into CASRDSGAPMNTEAFF.